This TCR beta chain was documented in a study of human T cells and chemical hapten exposure. As for the study in general: Among samples, TCR yields varied mainly because of small differences in pooled library volume.

V shed 0 bases and J shed 4 bases, with 15 bases lying between them. The CDR3 is made up of 16 amino acids. Germline CDR1 is LGHDT and CDR2 is YNNKEL (reference sequence). This clonotype has only a few counts. How the authors handled the data: Samples held a median of approximately 96,000 TCRs, range roughly 23,224–700,000. In TCRdb, the RACE reads were re-called with MiXCR into one record per CDR3 protein. What appears here as the V and J calls and clone size reflects TCRdb's work, not the paper's. The repertoire holds around 380,000 distinct CDR3 sequences, with 5% to 6.5% as singletons. Time point described: pre-sensitization, week 0. Treatment defined: therapeutic diphenylcyclopropenone sensitization with weekly scalp DPC.

The material was whole blood, obtained in connection with sensitization to the hapten diphenylcyclopropenone (DPC). This TCR was sampled from a woman aged 18-35 years with alopecia areata. Some clones in this sample may be carry-over from other donors' samples. J is TRBJ1-2 and V is TRBV3-1; tentatively, D is TRBD1 (5 bases). Here the CDR3 DNA reads TGTGCCAGCAGCCAAGATTGGTACCGGGACGGCTATGGCTACACCTTC. Protein sequence: CASSQDWYRDGYGYTF.